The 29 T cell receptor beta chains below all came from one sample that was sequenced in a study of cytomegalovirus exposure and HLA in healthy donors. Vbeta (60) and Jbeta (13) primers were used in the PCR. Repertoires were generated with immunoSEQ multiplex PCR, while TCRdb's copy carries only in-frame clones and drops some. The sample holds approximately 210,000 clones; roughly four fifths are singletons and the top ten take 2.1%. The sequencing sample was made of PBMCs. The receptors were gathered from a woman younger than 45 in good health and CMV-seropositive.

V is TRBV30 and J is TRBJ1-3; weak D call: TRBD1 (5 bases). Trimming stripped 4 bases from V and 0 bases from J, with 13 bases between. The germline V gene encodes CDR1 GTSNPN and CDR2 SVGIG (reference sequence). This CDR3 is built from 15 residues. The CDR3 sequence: CAWTPLGGSGNTIYF. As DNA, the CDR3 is TGTGCCTGGACTCCTCTGGGGGGCTCTGGAAACACCATATATTTT.

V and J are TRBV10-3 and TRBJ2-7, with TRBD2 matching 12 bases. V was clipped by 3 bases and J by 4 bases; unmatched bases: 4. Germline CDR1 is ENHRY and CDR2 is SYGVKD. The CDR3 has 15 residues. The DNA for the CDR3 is TGTGCCATCAGTGATCTCGGACTAGCGGGGTACGAGCAGTACTTC. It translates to CAISDLGLAGYEQYF.

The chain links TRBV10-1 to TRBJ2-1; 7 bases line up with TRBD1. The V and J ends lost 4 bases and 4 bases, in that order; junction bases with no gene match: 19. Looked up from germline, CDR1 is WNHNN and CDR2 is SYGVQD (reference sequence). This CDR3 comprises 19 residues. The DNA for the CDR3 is TGCGCCAGCAGTGCTGACAGGGTTGTTTTTTGGTGCCCATACAATGAGCAGTTCTTC. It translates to CASSADRVVFWCPYNEQFF.

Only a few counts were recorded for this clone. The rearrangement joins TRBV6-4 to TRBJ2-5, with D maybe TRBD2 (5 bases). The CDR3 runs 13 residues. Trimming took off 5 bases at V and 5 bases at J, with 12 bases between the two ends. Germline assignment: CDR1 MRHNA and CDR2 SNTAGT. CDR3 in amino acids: CASSLTPGETQYF. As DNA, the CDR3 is TGTGCCAGCAGTCTCACCCCGGGGGAGACCCAGTACTTC.

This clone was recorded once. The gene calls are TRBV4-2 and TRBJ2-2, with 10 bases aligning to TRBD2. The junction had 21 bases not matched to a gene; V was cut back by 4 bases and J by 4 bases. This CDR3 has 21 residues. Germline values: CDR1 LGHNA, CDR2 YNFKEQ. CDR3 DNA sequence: TGTGCCAGCAGCCCCTCGGACCTCTACCTCCAGCGGGAGGGAAGCACCGGGGAGCTGTTTTTT. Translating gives CASSPSDLYLQREGSTGELFF.

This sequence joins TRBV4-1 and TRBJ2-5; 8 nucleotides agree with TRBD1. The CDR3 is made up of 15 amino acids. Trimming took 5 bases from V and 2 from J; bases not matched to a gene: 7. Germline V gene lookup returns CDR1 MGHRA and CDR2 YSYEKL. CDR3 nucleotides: TGCGCCAGCAGCGACAGGGGAAGAGGGCAAGAGACCCAGTACTTC. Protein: CASSDRGRGQETQYF.

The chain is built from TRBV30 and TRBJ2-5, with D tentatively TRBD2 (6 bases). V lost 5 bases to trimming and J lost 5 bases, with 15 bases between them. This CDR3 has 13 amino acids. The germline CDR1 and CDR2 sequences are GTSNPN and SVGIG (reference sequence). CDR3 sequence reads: CAWAGGVLETQYF. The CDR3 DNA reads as TGTGCCTGGGCCGGGGGTGTCCTGGAGACCCAGTACTTC.

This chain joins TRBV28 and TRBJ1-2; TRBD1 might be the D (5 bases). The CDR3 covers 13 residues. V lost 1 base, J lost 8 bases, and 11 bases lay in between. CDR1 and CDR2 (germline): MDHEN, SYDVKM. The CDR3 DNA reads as TGTGCCAGCAGTTTATCGGGCAGGGAAGGCTACACCTTC. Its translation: CASSLSGREGYTF.

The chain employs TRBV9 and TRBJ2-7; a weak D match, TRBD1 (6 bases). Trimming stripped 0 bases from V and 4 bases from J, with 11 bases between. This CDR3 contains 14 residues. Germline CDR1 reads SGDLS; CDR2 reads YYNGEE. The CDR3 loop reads CASSVGQGTYEQYF. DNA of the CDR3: TGTGCCAGCAGCGTAGGCCAGGGGACGTACGAGCAGTACTTC.

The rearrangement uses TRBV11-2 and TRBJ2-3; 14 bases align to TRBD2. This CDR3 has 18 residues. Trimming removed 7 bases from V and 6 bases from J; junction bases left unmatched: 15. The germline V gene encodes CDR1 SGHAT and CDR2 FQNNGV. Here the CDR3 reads CASTNLGLAGGWWDTQYF. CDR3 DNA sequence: TGTGCCAGCACCAACCTCGGACTAGCGGGAGGCTGGTGGGATACGCAGTATTTT.

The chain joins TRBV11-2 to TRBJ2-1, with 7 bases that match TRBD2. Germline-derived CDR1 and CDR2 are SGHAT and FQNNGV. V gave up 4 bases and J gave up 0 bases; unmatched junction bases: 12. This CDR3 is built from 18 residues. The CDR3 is CASSSPGAAGSSYNEQFF. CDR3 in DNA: TGTGCCAGCAGCTCCCCCGGGGCAGCGGGGAGCTCCTACAATGAGCAGTTCTTC.

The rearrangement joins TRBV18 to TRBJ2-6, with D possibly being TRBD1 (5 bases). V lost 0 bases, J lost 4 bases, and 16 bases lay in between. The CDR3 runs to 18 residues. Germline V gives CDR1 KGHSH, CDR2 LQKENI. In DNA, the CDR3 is TGTGCCAGCTCACCACCGGGGCCCGGGCTGTTGGGGGCCAACGTCCTGACTTTC. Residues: CASSPPGPGLLGANVLTF.

CDR3 sequence reads: CASSLQGLGNQPQHF. The CDR3, as DNA: TGTGCCAGCAGTTTACAGGGGCTTGGCAATCAGCCCCAGCATTTT. The gene calls are TRBV27 and TRBJ1-5; D might be TRBD1 (6 bases). The V gene lost 2 bases and the J gene lost 2 bases, with 10 bases spanning the gap. The CDR3 is made up of 15 amino acids. Germline V lookup: CDR1 MNHEY, CDR2 SMNVEV (reference sequence).

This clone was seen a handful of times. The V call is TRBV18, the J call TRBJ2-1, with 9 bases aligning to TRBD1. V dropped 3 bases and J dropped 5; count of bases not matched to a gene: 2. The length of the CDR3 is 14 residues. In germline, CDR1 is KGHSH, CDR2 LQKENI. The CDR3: CASSPGTGNNEQFF. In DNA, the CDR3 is TGTGCCAGCTCACCTGGGACAGGGAACAATGAGCAGTTCTTC.

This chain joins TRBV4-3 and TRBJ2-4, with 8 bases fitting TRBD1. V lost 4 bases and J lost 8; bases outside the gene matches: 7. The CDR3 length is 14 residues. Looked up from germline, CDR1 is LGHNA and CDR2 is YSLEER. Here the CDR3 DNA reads TGCGCCAGCAGCCTAACCCCGACAGGGGACATTCAGTACTTC. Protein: CASSLTPTGDIQYF.

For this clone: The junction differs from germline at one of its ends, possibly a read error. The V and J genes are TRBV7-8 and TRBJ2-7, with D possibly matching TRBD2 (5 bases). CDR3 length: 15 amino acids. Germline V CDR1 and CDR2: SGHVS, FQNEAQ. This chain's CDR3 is CANSSDGKVSYGQYF. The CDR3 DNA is TGTGCCAACAGCTCGGACGGGAAGGTGTCCTACGGGCAGTACTTC.

CDR3 sequence (DNA): TGTGCCAGCAGCTTGTGGCTAGCGGGCTCCTACAATGAGCAGTTCTTC. This sequence encodes CASSLWLAGSYNEQFF. This rearrangement joins TRBV7-9 to TRBJ2-1; 8 bases are a match to TRBD2. Germline CDR1 is SEHNR and CDR2 is FQNEAQ (reference sequence). The CDR3 runs 16 residues. Losses at the gene ends were 3 bases for V and 0 bases for J; bases not matched to a gene: 4. The whole variable domain, filled in from reference TRBV7-9 and TRBJ2-1, reads DTGVSQNPRHKITKRGQNVTFRCDPISEHNRLYWYRQTLGQGPEFLTYFQNEAQLEKSRLLSDRFSAERPKGSFSTLEIQRTEQGDSAMYLCASSLWLAGSYNEQFFGPGTRLTVL.

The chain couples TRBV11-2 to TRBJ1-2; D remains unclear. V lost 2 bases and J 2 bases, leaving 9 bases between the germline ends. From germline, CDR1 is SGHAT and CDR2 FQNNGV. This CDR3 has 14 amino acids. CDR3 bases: TGTGCCAGCAGCTTATCGACCGGGAACTATGGCTACACCTTC. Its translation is CASSLSTGNYGYTF.

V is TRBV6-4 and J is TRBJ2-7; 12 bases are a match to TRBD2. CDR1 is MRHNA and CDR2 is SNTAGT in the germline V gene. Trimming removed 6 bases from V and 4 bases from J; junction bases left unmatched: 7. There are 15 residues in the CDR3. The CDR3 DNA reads TGTGCCAGCAGACCTAGCGGGGGGGCCGAGTACGAGCAGTACTTC. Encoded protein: CASRPSGGAEYEQYF.

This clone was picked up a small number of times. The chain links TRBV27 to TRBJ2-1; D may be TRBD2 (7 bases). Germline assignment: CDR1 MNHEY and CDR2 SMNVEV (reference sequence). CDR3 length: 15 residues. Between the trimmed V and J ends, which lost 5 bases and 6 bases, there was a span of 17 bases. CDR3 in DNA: TGTGCCAGCAGTGTCCTTAGTGGGGGGGCCAATGAGCAGTTCTTC. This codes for CASSVLSGGANEQFF.

The CDR3 sequence is CASSLVTAPWGGIPYEQYF. DNA of the CDR3: TGTGCCAGCAGTTTAGTAACCGCCCCCTGGGGGGGGATACCCTACGAGCAGTACTTC. The chain employs TRBV28 and TRBJ2-7, with 7 bases that match TRBD2. CDR1 and CDR2 (germline): MDHEN, SYDVKM. The CDR3 is 19 residues long. Trimming removed 2 bases from V and 2 bases from J; junction bases left unmatched: 18.

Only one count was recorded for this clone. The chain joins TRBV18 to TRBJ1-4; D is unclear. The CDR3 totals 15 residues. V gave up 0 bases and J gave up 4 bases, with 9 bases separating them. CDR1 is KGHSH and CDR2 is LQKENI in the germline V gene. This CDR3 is CASSPPWEGNEKLFF. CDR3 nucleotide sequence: TGTGCCAGCTCACCACCCTGGGAGGGTAATGAAAAACTGTTTTTT.

CDR3 region: CASSFSRLNTGELFF. The CDR3 nucleotides are TGTGCCAGCAGTTTCAGCAGACTGAACACCGGGGAGCTGTTTTTT. The chain links TRBV28 to TRBJ2-2; D is undetermined. The CDR3 runs 15 residues. V lost 3 bases, J lost 1 base, and 9 bases lay in between. Per germline, CDR1 MDHEN and CDR2 SYDVKM.

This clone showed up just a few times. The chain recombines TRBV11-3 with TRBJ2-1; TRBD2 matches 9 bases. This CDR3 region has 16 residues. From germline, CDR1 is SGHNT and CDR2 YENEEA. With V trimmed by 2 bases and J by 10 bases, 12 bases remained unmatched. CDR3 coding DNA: TGTGCCAGCAGCTTATTCTCTAGCGGGAAGGGTCAAGAGCAGTTCTTC. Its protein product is CASSLFSSGKGQEQFF.

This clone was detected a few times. The CDR3 coding sequence is TGCGCCAGCAGGGTTGGGACTAGCGGAAACTACAAGCAGTTCTTC. Translated: CASRVGTSGNYKQFF. The chain has TRBV10-1 and TRBJ2-1, with 11 bases identical to TRBD2. The CDR3 extends over 15 amino acids. Germline V gene lookup returns CDR1 WNHNN and CDR2 SYGVQD (reference sequence). Trimming at V came to 6 bases and at J to 11 bases, leaving 12 bases not matched to a gene.

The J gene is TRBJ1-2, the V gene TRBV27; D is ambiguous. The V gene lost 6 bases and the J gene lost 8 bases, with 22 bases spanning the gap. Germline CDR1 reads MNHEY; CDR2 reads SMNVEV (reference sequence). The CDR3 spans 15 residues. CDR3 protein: CASSPREGLSWGYTF. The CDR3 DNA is TGTGCCAGCAGCCCCCGGGAGGGTCTTTCATGGGGCTACACCTTC.

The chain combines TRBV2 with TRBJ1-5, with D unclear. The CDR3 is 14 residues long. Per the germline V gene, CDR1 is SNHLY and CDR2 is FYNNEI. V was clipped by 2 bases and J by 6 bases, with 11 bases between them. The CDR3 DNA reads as TGTGCCAGCAGTGAAAGAGGGTTCCCTCAGCCCCAGCATTTT. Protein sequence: CASSERGFPQPQHF.

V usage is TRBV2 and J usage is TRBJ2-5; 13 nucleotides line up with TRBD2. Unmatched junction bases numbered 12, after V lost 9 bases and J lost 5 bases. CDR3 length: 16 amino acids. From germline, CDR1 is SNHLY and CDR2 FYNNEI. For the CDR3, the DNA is TGTGCCAGAAATGGACTAGCGGGGGCCCCCGTTGAGACCCAGTACTTC. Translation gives CARNGLAGAPVETQYF.

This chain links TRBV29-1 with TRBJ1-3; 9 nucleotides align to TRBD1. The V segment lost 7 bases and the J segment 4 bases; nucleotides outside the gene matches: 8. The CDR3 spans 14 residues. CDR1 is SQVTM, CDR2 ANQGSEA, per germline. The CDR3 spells CSAQQGAYGNTIYF. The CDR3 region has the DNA TGCAGCGCACAACAGGGGGCTTACGGAAACACCATATATTTT. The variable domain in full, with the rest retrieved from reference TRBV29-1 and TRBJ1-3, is SAVISQKPSRDICQRGTSLTIQCQVDSQVTMMFWYRQQPGQSLTLIATANQGSEATYESGFVIDKFPISRPNLTFSTLTVSNMSPEDSSIYLCSAQQGAYGNTIYFGEGSWLTVV.